What follows describes a single T cell receptor beta chain. No antigen is known for it. This record comes from a study of CD8+CD57+ T cells in acquired aplastic anemia. The wider study: DNA recovered from sorted CD4+ and CD8+ cells had a mean of about 3.5 ug. Among healthy donors, CD4+ cells averaged around 10 million reads. Study-wide points: Sharing between patients and controls was observed for roughly 30 CD8+ CDR3 sequences.

Investigators profiled TCR beta VDJ and CDR3 from genomic DNA template. TCRdb re-called the reads with MiXCR, one entry per CDR3 protein. The repertoire holds more than 45,000 distinct CDR3 sequences, with around 73% as singletons. The CDR3 loop spans 13 amino acids. CDR1 and CDR2 from the germline V gene are DFQATT and SNEGSKA (reference sequence). V shed 0 bases and J shed 4 bases, with 9 bases lying between them. The source material was sorted CD4+, CD8+, or CD8+CD57+ T cells (not recorded which) from PBMCs. The chain links TRBV20-1 to TRBJ2-5, with a tentative D call TRBD2 (5 bases). This TCR came from a human donor in good health, serving as a control. CDR3 amino acids: CSARELVAETQYF. CDR3 in DNA: TGCAGTGCTAGAGAACTAGTTGCAGAGACCCAGTACTTC.